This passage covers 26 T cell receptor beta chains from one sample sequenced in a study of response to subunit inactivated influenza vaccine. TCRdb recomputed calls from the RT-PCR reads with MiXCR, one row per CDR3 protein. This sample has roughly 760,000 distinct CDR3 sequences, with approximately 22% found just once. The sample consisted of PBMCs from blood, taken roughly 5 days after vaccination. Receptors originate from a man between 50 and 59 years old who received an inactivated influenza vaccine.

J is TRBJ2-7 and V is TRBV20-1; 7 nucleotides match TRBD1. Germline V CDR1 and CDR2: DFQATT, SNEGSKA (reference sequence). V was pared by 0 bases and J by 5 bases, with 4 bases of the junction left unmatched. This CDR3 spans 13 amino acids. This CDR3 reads CSARDDRAHEQYF. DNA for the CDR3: TGCAGTGCTAGAGATGACAGGGCCCACGAGCAGTACTTC.

In DNA form, the CDR3 reads TGCAGTGCCATCCTCAACAGGGGGCGAAATTCACCCCTCCACTTT. It codes for CSAILNRGRNSPLHF. J is TRBJ1-6 and V is TRBV20-1, with TRBD1 identical over 9 bases. Germline values: CDR1 DFQATT, CDR2 SNEGSKA (reference sequence). The CDR3 consists of 15 residues. V lost 6 bases, J lost 7 bases, and 10 bases stayed unmatched.

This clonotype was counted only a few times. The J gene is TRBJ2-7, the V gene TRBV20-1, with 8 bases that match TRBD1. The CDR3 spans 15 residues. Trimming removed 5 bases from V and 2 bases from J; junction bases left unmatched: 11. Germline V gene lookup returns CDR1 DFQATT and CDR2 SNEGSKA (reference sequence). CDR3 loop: CSALDRGTGTYEQYF. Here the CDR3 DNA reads TGCAGTGCTTTAGATAGGGGGACAGGCACCTACGAGCAGTACTTC.

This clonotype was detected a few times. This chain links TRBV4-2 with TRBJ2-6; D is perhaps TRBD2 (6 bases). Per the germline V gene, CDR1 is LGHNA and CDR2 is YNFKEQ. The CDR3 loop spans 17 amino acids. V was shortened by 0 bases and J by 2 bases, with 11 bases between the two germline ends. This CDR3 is CASSQDLGTAGANVLTF. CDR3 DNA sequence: TGTGCCAGCAGCCAAGATCTCGGGACTGCTGGGGCCAACGTCCTGACTTTC.

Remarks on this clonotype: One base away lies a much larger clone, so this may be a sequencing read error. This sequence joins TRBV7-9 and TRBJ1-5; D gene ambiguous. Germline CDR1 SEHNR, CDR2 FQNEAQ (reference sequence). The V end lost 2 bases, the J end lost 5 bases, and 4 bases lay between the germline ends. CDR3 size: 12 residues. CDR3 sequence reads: CASSLYDQPQHF. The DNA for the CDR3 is TGTGCCAGCAGCTTATATGATCAGCCCCAGCATTTT.

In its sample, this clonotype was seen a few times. The CDR3: CATGRANTQYF. CDR3 bases: TGTGCCACCGGACGGGCGAATACGCAGTATTTT. The chain carries TRBV12-3 or TRBV12-4 and TRBJ2-3; D is unresolved. Trimming pared 10 bases from V and 7 bases from J, leaving 12 bases between. This CDR3 is 11 amino acids long.

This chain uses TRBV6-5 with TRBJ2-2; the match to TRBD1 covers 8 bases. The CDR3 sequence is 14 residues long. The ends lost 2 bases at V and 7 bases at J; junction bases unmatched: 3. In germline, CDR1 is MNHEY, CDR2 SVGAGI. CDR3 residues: CASSYGTGIGELFF. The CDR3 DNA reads TGTGCCAGCAGTTACGGGACAGGCATCGGGGAGCTGTTTTTT.

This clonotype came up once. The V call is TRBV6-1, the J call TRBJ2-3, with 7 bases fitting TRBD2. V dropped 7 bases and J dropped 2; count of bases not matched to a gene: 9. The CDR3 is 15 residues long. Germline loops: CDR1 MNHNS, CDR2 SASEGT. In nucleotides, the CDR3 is TGTGCCAGCACCATTATAGCGGGCAACACAGATACGCAGTATTTT. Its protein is CASTIIAGNTDTQYF.

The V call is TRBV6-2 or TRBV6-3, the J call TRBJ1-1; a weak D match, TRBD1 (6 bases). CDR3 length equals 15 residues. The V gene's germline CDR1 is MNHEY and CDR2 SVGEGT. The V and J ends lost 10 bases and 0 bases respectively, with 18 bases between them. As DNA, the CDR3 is TGTGCCACCTGGGGGGCAGGACATATGAACACTGAAGCTTTCTTT. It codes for CATWGAGHMNTEAFF.

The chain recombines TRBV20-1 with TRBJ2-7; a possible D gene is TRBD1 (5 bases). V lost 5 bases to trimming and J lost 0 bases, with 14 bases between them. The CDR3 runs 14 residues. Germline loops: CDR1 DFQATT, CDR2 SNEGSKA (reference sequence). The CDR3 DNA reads TGCAGTGCTTGGCGTTCCGACAGCTCCTACGAGCAGTACTTC. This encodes CSAWRSDSSYEQYF.

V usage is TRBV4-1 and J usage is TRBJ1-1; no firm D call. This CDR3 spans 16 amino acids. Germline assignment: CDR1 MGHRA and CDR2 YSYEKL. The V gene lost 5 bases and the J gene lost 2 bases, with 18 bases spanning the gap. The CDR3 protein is CASSAHSTGANTEAFF. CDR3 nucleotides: TGCGCCAGCAGCGCGCATTCCACCGGAGCAAACACTGAAGCTTTCTTT.

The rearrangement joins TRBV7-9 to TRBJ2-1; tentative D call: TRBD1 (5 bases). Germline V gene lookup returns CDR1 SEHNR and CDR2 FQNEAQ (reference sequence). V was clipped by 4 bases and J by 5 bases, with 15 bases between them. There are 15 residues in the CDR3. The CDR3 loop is CASSSPTELNNEQFF. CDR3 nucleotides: TGTGCCAGCAGCTCCCCGACAGAGCTGAACAATGAGCAGTTCTTC.

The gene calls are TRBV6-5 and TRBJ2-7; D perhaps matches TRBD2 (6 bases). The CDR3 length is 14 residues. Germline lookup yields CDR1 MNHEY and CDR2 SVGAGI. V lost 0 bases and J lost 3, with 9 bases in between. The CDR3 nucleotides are TGTGCCAGCAGTTACTCGGGGGGTGTCTACGAGCAGTACTTC. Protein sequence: CASSYSGGVYEQYF.

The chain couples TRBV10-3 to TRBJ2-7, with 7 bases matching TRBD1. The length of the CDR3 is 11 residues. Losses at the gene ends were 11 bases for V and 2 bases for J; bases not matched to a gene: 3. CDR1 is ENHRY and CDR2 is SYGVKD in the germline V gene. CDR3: CAVQGAYEQYF. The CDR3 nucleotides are TGTGCCGTCCAGGGGGCCTACGAGCAGTACTTC.

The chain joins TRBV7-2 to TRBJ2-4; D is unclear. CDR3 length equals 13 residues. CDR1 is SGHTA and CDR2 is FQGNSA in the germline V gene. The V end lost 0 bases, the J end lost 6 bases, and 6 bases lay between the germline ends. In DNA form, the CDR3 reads TGTGCCAGCAGCTTAGCGGTAGGAAACATTCAGTACTTC. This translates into CASSLAVGNIQYF.

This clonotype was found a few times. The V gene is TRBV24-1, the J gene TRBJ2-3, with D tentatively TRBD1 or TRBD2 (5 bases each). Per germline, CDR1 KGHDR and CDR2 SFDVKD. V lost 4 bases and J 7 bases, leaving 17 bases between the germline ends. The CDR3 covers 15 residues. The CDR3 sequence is CATSDRDGIANTQYF. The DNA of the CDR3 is TGTGCCACCAGTGACCGGGACGGTATAGCGAATACGCAGTATTTT.

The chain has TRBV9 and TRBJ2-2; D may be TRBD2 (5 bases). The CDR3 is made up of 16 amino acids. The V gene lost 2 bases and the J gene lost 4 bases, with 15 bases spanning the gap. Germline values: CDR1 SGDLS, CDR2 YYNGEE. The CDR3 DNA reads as TGTGCCAGCAGCGTTAGCAGGCGGGCGAGCACCGGGGAGCTGTTTTTT. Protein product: CASSVSRRASTGELFF.

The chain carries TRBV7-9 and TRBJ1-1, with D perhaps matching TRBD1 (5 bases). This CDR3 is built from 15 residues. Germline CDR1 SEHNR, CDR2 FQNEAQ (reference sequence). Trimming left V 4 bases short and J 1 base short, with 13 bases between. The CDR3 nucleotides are TGTGCCAGCAGCTGGATAATAGACAGGAACACTGAAGCTTTCTTT. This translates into CASSWIIDRNTEAFF.

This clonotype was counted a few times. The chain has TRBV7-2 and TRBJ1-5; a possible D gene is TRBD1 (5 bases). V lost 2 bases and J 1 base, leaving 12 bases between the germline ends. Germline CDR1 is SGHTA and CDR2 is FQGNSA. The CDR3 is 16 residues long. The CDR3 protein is CASSLLGALSNQPQHF. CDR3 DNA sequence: TGTGCCAGCAGCTTATTAGGGGCATTGAGCAATCAGCCCCAGCATTTT.

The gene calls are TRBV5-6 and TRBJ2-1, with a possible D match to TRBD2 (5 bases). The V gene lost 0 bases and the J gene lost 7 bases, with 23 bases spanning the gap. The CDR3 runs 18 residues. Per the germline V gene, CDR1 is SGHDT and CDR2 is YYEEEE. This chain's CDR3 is CASSLGWRRARKSNEQFF. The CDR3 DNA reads TGTGCCAGCAGCTTGGGCTGGCGGCGGGCCCGAAAAAGTAATGAGCAGTTCTTC. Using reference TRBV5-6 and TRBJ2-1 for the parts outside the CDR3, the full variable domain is DAGVTQSPTHLIKTRGQQVTLRCSPKSGHDTVSWYQQALGQGPQFIFQYYEEEERQRGNFPDRFSGHQFPNYSSELNVNALLLGDSALYLCASSLGWRRARKSNEQFFGPGTRLTVL.

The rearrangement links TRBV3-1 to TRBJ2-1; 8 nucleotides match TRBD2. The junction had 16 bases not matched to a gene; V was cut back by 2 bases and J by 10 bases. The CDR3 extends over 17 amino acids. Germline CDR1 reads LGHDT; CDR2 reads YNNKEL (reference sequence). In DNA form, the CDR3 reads TGTGCCAGCAGCCAATCACTGGGACTAGGGGCCCGAGGGGAGCAGTTCTTC. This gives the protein CASSQSLGLGARGEQFF.

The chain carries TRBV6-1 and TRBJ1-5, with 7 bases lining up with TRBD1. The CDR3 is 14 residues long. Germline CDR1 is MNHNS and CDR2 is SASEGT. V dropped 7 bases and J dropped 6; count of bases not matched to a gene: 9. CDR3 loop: CASTPSQGGQPQHF. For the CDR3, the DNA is TGTGCCAGCACCCCGTCGCAGGGGGGTCAGCCCCAGCATTTT.

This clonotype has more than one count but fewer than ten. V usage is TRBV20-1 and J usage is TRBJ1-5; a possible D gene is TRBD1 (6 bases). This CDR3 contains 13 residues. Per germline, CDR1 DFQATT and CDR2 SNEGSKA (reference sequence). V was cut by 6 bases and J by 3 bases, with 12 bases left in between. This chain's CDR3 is CSATGTNNQPQHF. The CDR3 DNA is TGCAGTGCCACCGGGACAAACAATCAGCCCCAGCATTTT.

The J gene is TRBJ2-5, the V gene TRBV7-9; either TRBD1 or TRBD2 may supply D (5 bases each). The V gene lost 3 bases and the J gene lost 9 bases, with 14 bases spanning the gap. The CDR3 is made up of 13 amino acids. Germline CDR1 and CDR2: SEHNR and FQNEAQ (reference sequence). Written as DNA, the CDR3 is TGTGCCAGCAGCTTCGGGGCCTTGGGGGCCCAGTACTTC. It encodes CASSFGALGAQYF.

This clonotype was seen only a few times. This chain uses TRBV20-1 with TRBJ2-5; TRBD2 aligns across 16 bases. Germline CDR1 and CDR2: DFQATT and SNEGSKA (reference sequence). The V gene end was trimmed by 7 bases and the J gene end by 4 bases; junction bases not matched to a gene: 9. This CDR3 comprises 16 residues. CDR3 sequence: CSDRGTSGRARETQYF. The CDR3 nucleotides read TGCAGTGATCGGGGGACTAGCGGGAGGGCCAGAGAGACCCAGTACTTC.

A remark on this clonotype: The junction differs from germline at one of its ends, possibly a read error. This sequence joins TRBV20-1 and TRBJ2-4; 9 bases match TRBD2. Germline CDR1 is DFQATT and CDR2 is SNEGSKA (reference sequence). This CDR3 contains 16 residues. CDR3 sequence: CSARLREGLAKNIQHF. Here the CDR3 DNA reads TGCAGTGCTAGATTGCGGGAGGGGTTAGCCAAAAACATTCAGCACTTC.